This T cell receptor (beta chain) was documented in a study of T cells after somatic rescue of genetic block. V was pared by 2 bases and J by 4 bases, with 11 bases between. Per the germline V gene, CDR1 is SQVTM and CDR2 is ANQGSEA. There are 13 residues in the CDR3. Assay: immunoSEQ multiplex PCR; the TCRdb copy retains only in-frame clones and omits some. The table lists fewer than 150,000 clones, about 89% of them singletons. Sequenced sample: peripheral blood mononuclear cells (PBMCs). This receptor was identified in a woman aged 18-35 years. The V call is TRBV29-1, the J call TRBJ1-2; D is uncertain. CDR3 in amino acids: CSVESGSFYGYTF. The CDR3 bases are TGCAGCGTTGAATCAGGCAGCTTCTATGGCTACACCTTC. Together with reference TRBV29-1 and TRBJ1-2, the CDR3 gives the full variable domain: SAVISQKPSRDICQRGTSLTIQCQVDSQVTMMFWYRQQPGQSLTLIATANQGSEATYESGFVIDKFPISRPNLTFSTLTVSNMSPEDSSIYLCSVESGSFYGYTFGSGTRLTVV.